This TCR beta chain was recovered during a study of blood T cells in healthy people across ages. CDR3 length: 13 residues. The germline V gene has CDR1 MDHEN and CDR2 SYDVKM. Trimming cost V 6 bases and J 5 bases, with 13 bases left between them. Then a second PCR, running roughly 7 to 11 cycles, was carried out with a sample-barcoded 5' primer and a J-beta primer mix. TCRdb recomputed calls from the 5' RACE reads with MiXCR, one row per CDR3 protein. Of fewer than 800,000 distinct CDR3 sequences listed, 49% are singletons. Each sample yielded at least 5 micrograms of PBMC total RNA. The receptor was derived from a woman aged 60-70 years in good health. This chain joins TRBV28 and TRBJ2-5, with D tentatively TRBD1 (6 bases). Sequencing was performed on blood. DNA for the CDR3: TGTGCCAGCAGCCTTGGACAGATGGAGACCCAGTACTTC. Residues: CASSLGQMETQYF.